This TCR beta chain came from a study of neurological immune-mediated disorders. TCRdb used MiXCR to reprocess the 5' RACE reads, holding one entry per CDR3 protein. The sample holds about 38,000 distinct CDR3 sequences, 7.2% seen once. This clonotype was seen at least ten times. Trimming removed 1 base at V and 6 bases at J, with 13 bases between. The CDR3 has 15 amino acids. Germline V lookup: CDR1 SGHTA, CDR2 FQGNSA. The clonotype was recovered from a man between 45 and 60 years old in good health. The gene calls are TRBV7-2 and TRBJ2-1; D perhaps matches TRBD2 (6 bases). Sequenced: CD4+ T cells from blood. CDR3 region: CASSLDLTGVNEQFF. CDR3 sequence (DNA): TGTGCCAGCAGCTTAGATCTGACGGGGGTCAATGAGCAGTTCTTC.